This T cell receptor (beta chain) was recorded in a study of CD8+ T cells in alopecia areata. Study-wide context: For the treated group, dosing was oral tofacitinib at 5 to 10 mg twice daily.

Between the trimmed V and J ends, which lost 5 bases and 2 bases, there was a span of 10 bases. The CDR3 extends over 14 amino acids. CDR1 is SGHTA and CDR2 is FQGTGA in the germline V gene. Overall study results and limits: Having one nonresponder leaves uncertain how baseline CD8+ expansion relates to response. In lesional scalp, particularly from alopecia totalis/universalis, clonality was higher than in normal scalp.

Treatment here: oral pan-JAK inhibitor, 5-10 mg twice daily. It was cDNA, reverse transcribed from extracted RNA, that served as the sequencing template. Only in-frame clones appear in the TCRdb table, and some are missing; sequencing was by immunoSEQ multiplex PCR. The top ten hold roughly a sixth of the sample, which has more than 90,000 clones, 50% to 75% seen once. As regards this clone: Antigen: not known.

The clonotype comes from a human donor with alopecia areata. V usage is TRBV7-3 and J usage is TRBJ2-1; TRBD2 is a possible D gene (5 bases). Sample: CD8+ T cells sorted from blood, taken at week 4, from a patient treated with tofacitinib. The CDR3 sequence is CASSQTGTYNEQFF. In DNA form, the CDR3 reads TGTGCCAGCAGCCAGACCGGGACCTACAATGAGCAGTTCTTC.